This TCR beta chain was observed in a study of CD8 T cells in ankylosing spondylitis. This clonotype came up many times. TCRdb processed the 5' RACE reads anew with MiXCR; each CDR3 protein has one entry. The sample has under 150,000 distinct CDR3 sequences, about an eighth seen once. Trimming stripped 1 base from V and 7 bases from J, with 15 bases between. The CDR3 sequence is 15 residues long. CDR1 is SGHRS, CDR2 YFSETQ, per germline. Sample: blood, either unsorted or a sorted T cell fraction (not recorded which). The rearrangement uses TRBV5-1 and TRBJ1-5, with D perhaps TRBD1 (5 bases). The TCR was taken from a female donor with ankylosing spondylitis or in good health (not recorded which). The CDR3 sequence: CASSLWGDYDQPQHF. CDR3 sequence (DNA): TGCGCCAGCAGCTTGTGGGGGGATTACGACCAGCCCCAGCATTTT. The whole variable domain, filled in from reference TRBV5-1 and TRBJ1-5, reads KAGVTQTPRYLIKTRGQQVTLSCSPISGHRSVSWYQQTPGQGLQFLFEYFSETQRNKGNFPGRFSGRQFSNSRSEMNVSTLELGDSALYLCASSLWGDYDQPQHFGDGTRLSIL.